These T cell receptor beta chains were read from a single sample in a study of blood T cell repertoires in COVID-19. Clones were sequenced by immunoSEQ multiplex PCR, and TCRdb holds only the in-frame ones, with some missing. In the table there are 200,000 to 250,000 clones, around 92% of which are singletons. Sequenced: peripheral blood. Receptors originate from a young man with acute or convalescent COVID-19. CDR3s leave out the opening cysteine and the closing phenylalanine or tryptophan.

V gene: TRBV27
J gene: TRBJ2-7
CDR3 protein: ASSRVAGGKKY

V gene: TRBV9
J gene: TRBJ2-7
CDR3 protein: ASSPRGPHEQY

V gene: TRBV2
J gene: TRBJ2-7
CDR3 protein: ASSEAQQVREQY

V gene: TRBV5-1
J gene: TRBJ2-1
CDR3 protein: ASSPRQGGSYNEQF

V gene: TRBV11-3
J gene: TRBJ2-3
CDR3 protein: ASSLGALAGQNTDTQY

V gene: TRBV3-1/TRBV3-2
J gene: TRBJ2-7
CDR3 protein: ASSHGRLAGEQY

V gene: TRBV19
J gene: TRBJ2-2
CDR3 protein: ATQKTGGRTGELF

V gene: TRBV29-1
J gene: TRBJ2-1
CDR3 protein: SVGGRDQF

V gene: TRBV5-6
J gene: TRBJ1-2
CDR3 protein: ASSSVGQSYGYT

V gene: TRBV20-1
J gene: TRBJ2-3
CDR3 protein: SGRSTDTQY

V gene: TRBV30
J gene: TRBJ2-7
CDR3 protein: AWSTGLAGSYEQY

V gene: TRBV5-1
J gene: TRBJ2-5
CDR3 protein: ASFSGLAGVRETQY

V gene: TRBV28
J gene: TRBJ1-3
CDR3 protein: ASSSTGLAGNTIY

V gene: TRBV7-3
J gene: TRBJ2-2
CDR3 protein: ASSLNRDRSNTGELF

V gene: TRBV3-1/TRBV3-2
J gene: TRBJ2-1
CDR3 protein: ASSHKRLAPMSDNEQF

V gene: TRBV5-1
J gene: TRBJ2-5
CDR3 protein: ASSATTTYQETQY

V gene: TRBV29-1
J gene: TRBJ2-5
CDR3 protein: SVDTTGGRETQY

V gene: TRBV7-9
J gene: TRBJ1-1
CDR3 protein: ASSRGNMNTEAF

V gene: TRBV7-9
J gene: TRBJ1-1
CDR3 protein: ASRLSNSNTEAF

V gene: TRBV5-4
J gene: TRBJ1-2
CDR3 protein: ASSPGVKYGYT

V gene: TRBV12-3/TRBV12-4
J gene: TRBJ2-7
CDR3 protein: ASSSLPYEQY

V gene: TRBV11-2
J gene: TRBJ2-7
CDR3 protein: ASRLADYEQY

V gene: TRBV27
J gene: TRBJ2-7
CDR3 protein: ATWTSGDEQY

V gene: TRBV5-1
J gene: TRBJ2-3
CDR3 protein: ASSSGLILGTDTQY

V gene: TRBV2
J gene: TRBJ2-5
CDR3 protein: ASRGLDQETQY

V gene: TRBV6-6
J gene: TRBJ2-6
CDR3 protein: ASSYPVSSGANVLT

V gene: TRBV18
J gene: TRBJ1-3
CDR3 protein: ASSPSVGFFSGNTIY

V gene: TRBV15
J gene: TRBJ2-1
CDR3 protein: ATSGGTGFLDEQF

V gene: TRBV3-1/TRBV3-2
J gene: TRBJ2-1
CDR3 protein: ASSQGTRIEQF